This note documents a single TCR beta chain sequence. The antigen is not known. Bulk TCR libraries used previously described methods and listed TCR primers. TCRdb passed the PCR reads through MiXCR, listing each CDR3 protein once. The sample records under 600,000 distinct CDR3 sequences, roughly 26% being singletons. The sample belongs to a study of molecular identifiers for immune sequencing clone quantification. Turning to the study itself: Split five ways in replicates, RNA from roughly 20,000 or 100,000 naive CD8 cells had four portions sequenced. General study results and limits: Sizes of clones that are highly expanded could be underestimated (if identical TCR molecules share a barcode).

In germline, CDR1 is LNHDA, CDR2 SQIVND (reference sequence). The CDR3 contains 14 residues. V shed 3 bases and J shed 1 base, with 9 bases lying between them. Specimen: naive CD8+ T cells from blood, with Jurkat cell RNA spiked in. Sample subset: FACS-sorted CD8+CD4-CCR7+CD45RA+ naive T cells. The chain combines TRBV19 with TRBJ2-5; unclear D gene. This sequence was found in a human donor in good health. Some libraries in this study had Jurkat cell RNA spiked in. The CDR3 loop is CASSIGFFQETQYF. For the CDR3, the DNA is TGTGCCAGTAGTATTGGTTTCTTCCAAGAGACCCAGTACTTC.